Below, 25 T cell receptor beta chains from the same sample are listed, as sequenced in a study of beta chain features in type 1 diabetes. Study-level points and caveats: The study found moderately but significantly shorter TCRB CDR3s in all four CD4+ subsets of Type 1 diabetes patients.

As every portion of the isolated RNA was reverse transcribed, the sequencing read expressed TCRB transcripts. TCRdb's copy holds only in-frame clones and misses some; the assay was immunoSEQ multiplex PCR. The table records about 700,000 clones, around 15% of them present only once. These receptors' targets are unknown. Sequencing was performed on naive CD4+ T cells from blood. These receptor sequences come from a man younger than 35 with type 1 diabetes.

This rearrangement joins TRBV6-1 to TRBJ2-2; a weak D match, TRBD1 (6 bases). The CDR3 totals 14 residues. Germline V CDR1 and CDR2: MNHNS, SASEGT. V was cut by 11 bases and J by 2 bases, with 15 bases left in between. CDR3 sequence: CAGFQGINTGELFF. CDR3 in DNA: TGTGCCGGATTCCAGGGGATTAACACCGGGGAGCTGTTTTTT.

The chain links TRBV4-1 to TRBJ2-7; either TRBD1 or TRBD2 may supply D (6 bases each). Germline CDR1 reads MGHRA; CDR2 reads YSYEKL. Trimming cost V 4 bases and J 2 bases, with 18 bases left between them. The CDR3 has 16 amino acids. Here the CDR3 DNA reads TGCGCCAGCAGCCTGGAGGTAGGAGGGGGGCCCTACGAGCAGTACTTC. Encoded protein: CASSLEVGGGPYEQYF.

This clone was recorded a few times. This rearrangement joins TRBV29-1 to TRBJ2-2; a weak D match, TRBD1 (6 bases). CDR1 and CDR2 from the germline V gene are SQVTM and ANQGSEA. Trimming shortened V by 8 bases and J by 1 base, and 11 bases separated the two germline ends. The CDR3 runs to 13 residues. The DNA for the CDR3 is TGCAGCTCTGTGACAGGGAACACCGGGGAGCTGTTTTTT. This translates into CSSVTGNTGELFF.

J is TRBJ2-7 and V is TRBV2; TRBD1 matches at 8 bases. With 10 bases clipped from V and 2 bases from J, the junction kept 7 bases outside the gene matches. In germline, CDR1 is SNHLY, CDR2 FYNNEI. The CDR3 is 13 residues long. CDR3 sequence reads: CAILGTGAYEQYF. The CDR3 DNA sequence: TGTGCCATCCTCGGGACAGGAGCCTACGAGCAGTACTTC.

This clone showed up just a few times. The chain joins TRBV9 to TRBJ2-3; D unclear. The CDR3 spans 15 residues. The V end lost 0 bases, the J end lost 2 bases, and 10 bases lay between the germline ends. From germline, CDR1 is SGDLS and CDR2 YYNGEE. The CDR3 sequence: CASSVAIYNTDTQYF. CDR3 nucleotide sequence: TGTGCCAGCAGCGTAGCAATTTATAACACAGATACGCAGTATTTT. Combining the CDR3 with reference TRBV9 and TRBJ2-3 gives the whole variable domain DSGVTQTPKHLITATGQRVTLRCSPRSGDLSVYWYQQSLDQGLQFLIQYYNGEERAKGNILERFSAQQFPDLHSELNLSSLELGDSALYFCASSVAIYNTDTQYFGPGTRLTVL.

The genes are TRBV19 and TRBJ2-1, with D perhaps matching TRBD1 (6 bases). The CDR3 consists of 14 residues. Deletions cut 6 bases from V and 3 bases from J, with 12 bases between. CDR1 and CDR2 from the germline V gene are LNHDA and SQIVND (reference sequence). CDR3 loop: CASREQGHYNEQFF. The CDR3 region has the DNA TGTGCCAGTAGGGAGCAGGGGCACTACAATGAGCAGTTCTTC. The full variable domain, in which reference TRBV19 and TRBJ2-1 provide the parts outside the CDR3, is DGGITQSPKYLFRKEGQNVTLSCEQNLNHDAMYWYRQDPGQGLRLIYYSQIVNDFQKGDIAEGYSVSREKKESFPLTVTSAQKNPTAFYLCASREQGHYNEQFFGPGTRLTVL.

The gene calls are TRBV7-9 and TRBJ1-6; possibly TRBD1 for D (5 bases). The CDR3 length is 16 residues. V dropped 2 bases and J dropped 2 bases, with 10 bases sitting between them. Germline CDR1 SEHNR, CDR2 FQNEAQ (reference sequence). CDR3 region: CASSLHGDPYNSPLHF. The CDR3 nucleotides read TGTGCCAGCAGCTTACATGGGGACCCCTATAATTCACCCCTCCACTTT.

This sequence joins TRBV30 and TRBJ1-4; the D is unclear. Germline CDR1 is GTSNPN and CDR2 is SVGIG (reference sequence). The germline V and J ends were trimmed by 0 bases and 10 bases, with 18 bases remaining between them. The CDR3 contains 15 residues. The CDR3: CAWSVEGRVTGKLFF. CDR3 DNA: TGTGCCTGGAGTGTGGAGGGAAGGGTGACTGGAAAACTGTTTTTT.

This clone appeared a few times. The J gene is TRBJ2-7, the V gene TRBV7-2; 7 positions match TRBD1. Per the germline V gene, CDR1 is SGHTA and CDR2 is FQGNSA. Trimming removed 5 bases from V and 2 bases from J; junction bases left unmatched: 9. This CDR3 comprises 15 residues. CDR3 nucleotides: TGTGCCAGCAGCCCGATGGACAGGAGGACCTACGAGCAGTACTTC. Its protein product is CASSPMDRRTYEQYF.

V gene TRBV6-5 combines with J gene TRBJ2-7; D could derive from TRBD1 or TRBD2 (5 bases each). The CDR3 sequence is 15 residues long. The V end lost 5 bases, the J end lost 0 bases, and 14 bases lay between the germline ends. Per the germline V gene, CDR1 is MNHEY and CDR2 is SVGAGI. CDR3 bases: TGTGCCAGCAGTCTCCATGCAGGGAGCTCCTACGAGCAGTACTTC. Translating it yields CASSLHAGSSYEQYF.

This clone was detected a few times. The chain combines TRBV4-2 with TRBJ1-1; D gene uncertain. CDR3 length equals 14 residues. CDR1 and CDR2 (germline): LGHNA, YNFKEQ. V lost 0 bases, J lost 3 bases, and 8 bases lay in between. The CDR3: CASSQEGFHTEAFF. CDR3 DNA: TGTGCCAGCAGCCAAGAAGGTTTTCACACTGAAGCTTTCTTT.

This clone was detected a few times. The DNA of the CDR3 is TGCGCCAGCAGCCAAGACCGACCTACGGCCCGGGAGCTGTTTTTT. Translating gives CASSQDRPTARELFF. The genes are TRBV4-1 and TRBJ2-2; D is ambiguous. The CDR3 runs 15 residues. Trimming removed 0 bases at V and 9 bases at J, with 14 bases between. Germline values: CDR1 MGHRA, CDR2 YSYEKL.

This clone was detected only a few times. The chain carries TRBV28 and TRBJ2-3; 7 bases map to TRBD1. The CDR3 spans 15 residues. Germline CDR1 reads MDHEN; CDR2 reads SYDVKM. Trimming at V came to 4 bases and at J to 3 bases, leaving 7 bases not matched to a gene. CDR3 nucleotide sequence: TGTGCCAGCAGTTCTCCAACAGGGGTAACAGATACGCAGTATTTT. Encoded protein: CASSSPTGVTDTQYF.

The chain employs TRBV25-1 and TRBJ1-3; D gene ambiguous. Trimming stripped 3 bases from V and 2 bases from J, with 5 bases between. Germline CDR1 is MGHDK and CDR2 is SYGVNS. The CDR3 has 13 residues. As DNA, the CDR3 is TGTGCCAGCAGTGAGAATACTGGAAACACCATATATTTT. Translation gives CASSENTGNTIYF.

This clone came up a few times. The chain joins TRBV7-3 to TRBJ1-1; D gene unclear. V was cut by 6 bases and J by 2 bases, with 13 bases left in between. Germline V gene sequence: CDR1 SGHTA, CDR2 FQGTGA. The CDR3 is made up of 14 amino acids. CDR3 region: CASRVGVSNTEAFF. For the CDR3, the DNA is TGTGCCAGCAGGGTCGGGGTCAGCAACACTGAAGCTTTCTTT.

The chain links TRBV10-3 to TRBJ2-3, with 12 bases matching TRBD2. The CDR3 runs 15 residues. V was pared by 5 bases and J by 3 bases, with 3 bases of the junction left unmatched. CDR1 is ENHRY, CDR2 SYGVKD, per germline. Here the CDR3 DNA reads TGTGCCATCAGTTCTAGCGGGGGGGCAACAGATACGCAGTATTTT. Translated, it gives CAISSSGGATDTQYF.

The chain couples TRBV5-1 to TRBJ2-7; the match to TRBD1 covers 7 bases. The ends lost 2 bases at V and 4 bases at J; junction bases unmatched: 9. Per the germline V gene, CDR1 is SGHRS and CDR2 is YFSETQ. CDR3 size: 15 residues. In DNA form, the CDR3 reads TGCGCCAGCAGCTTTTTCACAGGGGTCGCGTACGAGCAGTACTTC. As protein: CASSFFTGVAYEQYF.

The J gene is TRBJ1-4, the V gene TRBV7-9; no reliable D call. V lost 5 bases and J 1 base, leaving 11 bases between the germline ends. CDR3 length: 15 amino acids. The germline V gene has CDR1 SEHNR and CDR2 FQNEAQ (reference sequence). CDR3 amino acids: CASSPQAVTNEKLFF. In nucleotides, the CDR3 is TGTGCCAGCAGCCCTCAGGCCGTAACTAATGAAAAACTGTTTTTT.

The table lists this clone with a few counts. The gene calls are TRBV13 and TRBJ1-2; no firm D call. CDR1 is PRHDT and CDR2 is FYEKMQ in the germline V gene (reference sequence). Trimming cost V 3 bases and J 8 bases, with 22 bases left between them. The CDR3 spans 16 residues. The chain's CDR3 is CASSLAGTVRRNGYTF. CDR3 DNA sequence: TGTGCCAGCAGCTTGGCCGGCACGGTCAGGAGGAACGGCTACACCTTC.

As regards this clone: Other DNA sequences of this sample code for an identical CDR3. The V gene is TRBV9, the J gene TRBJ2-2; D call uncertain. Germline V gene sequence: CDR1 SGDLS, CDR2 YYNGEE. The CDR3 length is 13 residues. V lost 0 bases and J 7 bases, leaving 7 bases between the germline ends. CDR3 DNA: TGTGCCAGCAGCGTAGGGCCAAGCGGGGAGCTGTTTTTT. Protein product: CASSVGPSGELFF.

This clone was detected only a few times. The rearrangement joins TRBV28 to TRBJ2-7, with D maybe TRBD2 (5 bases). V lost 7 bases and J lost 2, with 12 bases in between. CDR1 and CDR2 (germline): MDHEN, SYDVKM. CDR3 length equals 13 residues. The CDR3 coding sequence is TGTGCCAGCATCGGGCAGACTACCTACGAGCAGTACTTC. Protein sequence: CASIGQTTYEQYF.

This clone was seen only a few times. The V gene is TRBV11-3, the J gene TRBJ2-5, with D tentatively TRBD1 (6 bases). CDR3 length: 16 residues. V lost 3 bases and J 2 bases, leaving 16 bases between the germline ends. The germline gives CDR1 SGHNT, CDR2 YENEEA. In DNA, the CDR3 is TGTGCCAGCAGCTTCCTCACGGGTAGGGGGCAAGAGACCCAGTACTTC. Its protein is CASSFLTGRGQETQYF.

This chain connects TRBV29-1 to TRBJ2-4; D is undetermined. V lost 2 bases, J lost 0 bases, and 8 bases lay in between. The CDR3 is 14 residues long. In germline, CDR1 is SQVTM, CDR2 ANQGSEA. CDR3 in DNA: TGCAGCGTTGAATTAACGGTAGCCAAAAACATTCAGTACTTC. As protein: CSVELTVAKNIQYF.

V and J are TRBV6-6 and TRBJ1-5, with D unresolved. The CDR3 runs 14 residues. Germline CDR1 is MNHNY and CDR2 is SVGAGI (reference sequence). V was pared by 2 bases and J by 4 bases, with 9 bases between. Here the CDR3 DNA reads TGTGCCAGCAGTTACCCGGAAAGGAATCAGCCCCAGCATTTT. It is translated as CASSYPERNQPQHF.

V and J are TRBV6-1 and TRBJ2-5; no reliable D call. CDR1 MNHNS and CDR2 SASEGT come from the germline V gene. Deletions cut 6 bases from V and 3 bases from J, with 11 bases between. CDR3 length equals 13 residues. In nucleotides, the CDR3 is TGTGCCAGCAGCCTTGACACGGAAGAGACCCAGTACTTC. Amino acid sequence: CASSLDTEETQYF.